This section outlines one T cell receptor beta chain sequence together with its context. Produced via immunoSEQ multiplex PCR; TCRdb's table is partial and in-frame only. The profile covers about 130,000 clones, with about nine tenths appearing a single time and about an eighth taken by the ten largest. This sample is part of a study of blood T cell repertoires in COVID-19. The CDR3 contains 14 residues. V shed 5 bases, J shed 2 bases, and the junction held 3 bases outside the gene matches. CDR1 and CDR2 (germline): SGHAT, FQNNGV. What was sequenced was peripheral blood. The clonotype comes from a woman aged 70-85 years with COVID-19, enrolled during active disease. The chain uses TRBV11-2 and TRBJ2-7; 10 bases line up with TRBD1. The DNA for the CDR3 is TGTGCCAGCAGCCGGGACAGGGGCCCCTACGAGCAGTACTTC. The encoded protein is CASSRDRGPYEQYF.